This TCR beta chain was observed in a study of blood T cell repertoires in COVID-19. Study information: Acute and convalescent COVID-19 samples came from the United States, Italy and Spain. T cells, B-cell-depleted T cells, or PBMCs supplied cDNA or gDNA.

Germline assignment: CDR1 MNHNS and CDR2 SASEGT. The CDR3 consists of 14 residues. Trimming removed 3 bases at V and 3 bases at J, with 8 bases between. Original handling: Reference gene primer amplification yielded estimated nucleated cell counts. Produced via immunoSEQ multiplex PCR; TCRdb's table is partial and in-frame only. V, J and clone size were drawn from that table, and D and trimming were deduced from the DNA. The data show 60,000 to 80,000 clones, around 90% seen once. This rearrangement joins TRBV6-1 to TRBJ1-4; D might be TRBD1 (6 bases). The sample comprised peripheral blood. This receptor was identified in a human donor in a cohort sampled during active COVID-19. The chain's CDR3 is CASSDRGPNEKLFF. For the CDR3, the DNA is TGTGCCAGCAGTGACAGGGGTCCTAATGAAAAACTGTTTTTT.